This T cell receptor (beta chain) was recovered during a study of T cells after yellow fever vaccination. This clonotype was picked up a small number of times. What it binds is not known. Whole-study findings and limits: A weaker but faster secondary response was observed, peaking on day 5 versus 15. The presence of abundant clonotypes contaminating from the bulk population was possible in FACS-sorted repertoires.

The length of the CDR3 is 16 residues. The germline V gene encodes CDR1 MNHEY and CDR2 SVGAGI. V shed 1 base, J shed 7 bases, and the junction held 12 bases outside the gene matches. 5'RACE template switching added a universal primer site and UMIs to TCR cDNA. One entry per CDR3 protein results from TCRdb running MiXCR on the 5' RACE reads. The table records hundreds of thousands of distinct CDR3 sequences, approximately 5.7% of them present only once. This chain links TRBV6-5 with TRBJ2-7; TRBD2 agrees at 8 bases. Sample: PBMCs, taken 5 days after the yellow fever booster vaccination. This receptor was taken from a man aged 25-45 years who received the YFV17D yellow fever vaccine. The DNA of the CDR3 is TGTGCCAGCAGTTACTTGGATCTAGCGGGCCCGGGGGAGCAGTACTTC. Encoded protein: CASSYLDLAGPGEQYF.